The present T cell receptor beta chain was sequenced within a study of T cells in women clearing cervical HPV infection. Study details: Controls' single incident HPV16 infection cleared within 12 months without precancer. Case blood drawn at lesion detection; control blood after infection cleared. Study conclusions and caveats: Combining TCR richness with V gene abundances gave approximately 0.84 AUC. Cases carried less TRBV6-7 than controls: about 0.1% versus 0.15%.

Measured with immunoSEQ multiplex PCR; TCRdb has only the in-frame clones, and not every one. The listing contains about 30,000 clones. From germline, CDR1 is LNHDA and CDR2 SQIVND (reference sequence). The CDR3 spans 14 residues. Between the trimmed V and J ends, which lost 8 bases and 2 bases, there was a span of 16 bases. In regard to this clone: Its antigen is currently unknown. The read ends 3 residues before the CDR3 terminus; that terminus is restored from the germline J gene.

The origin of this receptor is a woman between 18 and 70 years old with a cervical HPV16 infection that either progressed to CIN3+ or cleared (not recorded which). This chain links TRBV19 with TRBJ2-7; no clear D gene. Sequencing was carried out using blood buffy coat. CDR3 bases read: TGTGCCAGTCGGGTCTCCGACGGAGCCTACGAG. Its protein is CASRVSDGAYE. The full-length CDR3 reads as CASRVSDGAYEQYF.